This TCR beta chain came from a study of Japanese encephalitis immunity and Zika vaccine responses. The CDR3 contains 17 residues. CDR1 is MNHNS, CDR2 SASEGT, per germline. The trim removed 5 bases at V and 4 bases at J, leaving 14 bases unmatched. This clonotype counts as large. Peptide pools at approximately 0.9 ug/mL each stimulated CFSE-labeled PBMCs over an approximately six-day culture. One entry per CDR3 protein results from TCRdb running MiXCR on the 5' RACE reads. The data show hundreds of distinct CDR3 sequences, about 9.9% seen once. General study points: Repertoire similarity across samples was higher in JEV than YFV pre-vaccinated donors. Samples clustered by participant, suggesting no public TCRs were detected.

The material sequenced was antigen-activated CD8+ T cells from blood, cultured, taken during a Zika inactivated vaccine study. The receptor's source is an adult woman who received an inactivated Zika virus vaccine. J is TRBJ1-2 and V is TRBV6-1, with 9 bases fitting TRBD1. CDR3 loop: CASSPRQGVLPLYGYTF. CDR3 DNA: TGTGCCAGCAGTCCACGACAGGGGGTCTTACCCCTCTATGGCTACACCTTC.